Sequencing of this TCR beta chain was carried out in a study of T cell clonality in common variable immunodeficiency. Study results and caveats: In common variable immunodeficiency, TCR beta chains reportedly carried fewer deletions and N-nucleotide insertions.

The CDR3 runs 12 residues. In germline, CDR1 is LNHDA, CDR2 SQIVND (reference sequence). The V segment lost 7 bases and the J segment 4 bases; nucleotides outside the gene matches: 3. This clone was counted at least ten times. What it binds is not known. The read falls 3 residues short of the CDR3 end, and the missing part is taken from the germline J gene. Profiling relied on immunoSEQ multiplex PCR, and the TCRdb table lists in-frame clones only, not all of them. In total the sample includes approximately 30,000 clones, none of them seen once. Caucasian heritage predominated among both patients and controls.

The TCR comes from a human donor with common variable immunodeficiency. The J gene is TRBJ1-2, the V gene TRBV19, with TRBD1 matching over 7 bases. The sequencing input was peripheral blood mononuclear cells. The CDR3 sequence: CASIGTVYGYTF. The CDR3 bases that were read are TGTGCCAGTATTGGGACAGTCTATGGC.